Listed below are T cell receptor beta chains from one sample, sequenced in a study of shared clonotypes between healthy human individuals. Produced via immunoSEQ multiplex PCR; TCRdb's table is partial and in-frame only. The data show 1,400,000 or so clones, with approximately 98.5% seen just once and under 0.45% held by the top ten. Input material: naive CD4+ T cells sorted from blood. These receptors were obtained from a young man in good health. Each CDR3 is given with its conserved first and last residue. A D gene is named only where the DNA matches it firmly. The size entry is marked missing in some rows and otherwise reads once, few, many or a size class.

d_call j_call v_call clone_size cdr3_nt cdr3_aa
- TRBJ2-7 TRBV7-2 - TGTGCCAGCAGCGAAACTGACATCTACGAGCAGTACTTC CASSETDIYEQYF
- TRBJ2-2 TRBV7-3 - TGTGCCAGCAGCTTGAACCCGGCCGGGGAGCTGTTTTTT CASSLNPAGELFF
- TRBJ1-2 TRBV10-3 - TGTGCCATCAGTTCAGGGACGTATGGCTACACCTTC CAISSGTYGYTF
TRBD1 TRBJ2-3 TRBV9 once TGTGCCAGCAGCGTAGGGACAGGGGGAGCTACGCAGTATTTT CASSVGTGGATQYF
- TRBJ1-2 TRBV29-1 - TGCAGCGTTGTTGCAGAGAACTATGGCTACACCTTC CSVVAENYGYTF
- TRBJ2-7 TRBV5-1 - TGCGCCAGCAGCTTAGCGGGTATGGGGGGCGAGCAGTACTTC CASSLAGMGGEQYF
- TRBJ2-2 TRBV18 - TGTGCCAGCTCACCACACCGGATGGGAGGCGCCACCGGGGAGCTGTTTTTT CASSPHRMGGATGELFF
TRBD2 TRBJ2-3 TRBV6-1 - TGTGCCAGCAGTGGCCACCTCTACGGAGAGCGGGAGTGGGCAGATACGCAGTATTTT CASSGHLYGEREWADTQYF
- TRBJ2-7 TRBV30 - TGTGCCTGGGGGACAATAGGTGAGCAGTACTTC CAWGTIGEQYF
TRBD2 TRBJ2-2 TRBV6-5 - TGTGCCAGCAGTTACGGGACTAGCGGGAGGGCCGGGGAGCTGTTTTTT CASSYGTSGRAGELFF
- TRBJ1-2 TRBV6-1 - TGTGCCAGCAGTGAACGGGGCCTATGGTATGGCTACACCTTC CASSERGLWYGYTF
- TRBJ2-5 TRBV27 - TGTGCCAGCAGTCCAGGGGCAAGGACCCAAGAGACCCAGTACTTC CASSPGARTQETQYF
- TRBJ2-7 TRBV18 - TGTGCCAGCTCACCAGATACTACCTACGAGCAGTACTTC CASSPDTTYEQYF
TRBD1 TRBJ1-1 TRBV9 - TGTGCCAGCAGCTTATCGACAGGGCTATCTGAAGCTTTCTTT CASSLSTGLSEAFF
- TRBJ1-3 TRBV12-5 - TGTGCTAGTGGTTTGGGAACAGGGACAAGAAACACCATATATTTT CASGLGTGTRNTIYF
- TRBJ1-2 TRBV5-6 - TGTGCCAGCAGCTTAGGGAATGGCTACACCTTC CASSLGNGYTF
- TRBJ2-5 TRBV2 - TGTGCCAGCAGAGGCAGGGTCAGAGAGACCCAGTACTTC CASRGRVRETQYF
- TRBJ2-3 TRBV18 - TGTGCCAGCTCAGATGGGCATTCCACAGATACGCAGTATTTT CASSDGHSTDTQYF
TRBD2 TRBJ2-3 TRBV10-3 - TGTGCCTCCTCCGGGACTAGCGGCACAGATACGCAGTATTTT CASSGTSGTDTQYF
TRBD2 TRBJ2-5 TRBV15 once TGTGCCACTAGTAGCGGGAGGGCAAAGACCCAGTACTTC CATSSGRAKTQYF
- TRBJ1-1 TRBV2 - TGTGCCAGCAGTGGCCAGGGAGGCAGGATCACTGAAGCTTTCTTT CASSGQGGRITEAFF
- TRBJ2-3 TRBV7-3 - TGTGCCAGCAGTAGAGACAGTACTAGCACAGATACGCAGTATTTT CASSRDSTSTDTQYF
TRBD2 TRBJ2-7 TRBV27 - TGTGCCAGCAGTTTAACCAGCGGGAGGTTCAACGAGCAGTACTTC CASSLTSGRFNEQYF
TRBD1 TRBJ1-3 TRBV6-6 - TGTGCCACTTCCCCGGACAGGGTCTCCGGAAACACCATATATTTT CATSPDRVSGNTIYF
- TRBJ2-7 TRBV7-2 - TGTGCCAGCAGCCCGATGTACTACGAGCAGTACTTC CASSPMYYEQYF
- TRBJ2-5 TRBV6-5 - TGTGCCAGCAGTTACAGCCAAGAGACCCAGTACTTC CASSYSQETQYF
- TRBJ1-3 TRBV11-2 - TGTGCCAGCAGCTCACCGGGACCGAGCTCTGGAAACACCATATATTTT CASSSPGPSSGNTIYF
TRBD2 TRBJ2-2 TRBV7-9 - TGTGCCAGCATCAAAGCGGGAGAGAACACCGGGGAGCTGTTTTTT CASIKAGENTGELFF
- TRBJ2-1 TRBV14 - TGTGCCAGCAGCCTCCTGAGGGAAAGGTACAATGAGCAGTTCTTC CASSLLRERYNEQFF
- TRBJ2-3 TRBV7-3 - TGTGCCAGCAGCCGCGGGAACACAGATACGCAGTATTTT CASSRGNTDTQYF
- TRBJ2-1 TRBV27 - TGTGCCAGCAGTTTACACGACCCATCCGAGCAGTTCTTC CASSLHDPSEQFF
TRBD2 TRBJ2-1 TRBV29-1 once TGCAGCGTTGTAGCTAGCGGATACTACAATGAGCAGTTCTTC CSVVASGYYNEQFF
- TRBJ1-1 TRBV20-1 - TGCAGTGCTAGAGATAGGTCTGAAGCTTTCTTT CSARDRSEAFF
- TRBJ2-7 TRBV10-1 - TGCGCCAGCTATTGGGGGAACTCCTACGAGCAGTACTTC CASYWGNSYEQYF
- TRBJ2-5 TRBV28 - TGTGCCAGCCGGTCACTAGCCCCAGAGACCCAGTACTTC CASRSLAPETQYF